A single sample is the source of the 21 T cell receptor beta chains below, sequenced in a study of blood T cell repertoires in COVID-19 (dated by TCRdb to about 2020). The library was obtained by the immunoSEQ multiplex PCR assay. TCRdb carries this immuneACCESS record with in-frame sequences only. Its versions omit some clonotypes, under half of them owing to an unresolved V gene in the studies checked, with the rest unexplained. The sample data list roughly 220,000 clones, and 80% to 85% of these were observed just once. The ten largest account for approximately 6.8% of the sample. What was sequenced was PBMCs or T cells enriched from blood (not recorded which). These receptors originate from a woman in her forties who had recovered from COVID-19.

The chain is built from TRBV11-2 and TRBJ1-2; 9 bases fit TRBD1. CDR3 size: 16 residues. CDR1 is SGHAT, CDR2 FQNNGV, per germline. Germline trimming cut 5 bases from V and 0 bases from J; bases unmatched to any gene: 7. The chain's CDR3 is CASSTGTGPANYGYTF. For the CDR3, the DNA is TGTGCCAGCAGCACCGGGACAGGGCCCGCTAACTATGGCTACACCTTC.

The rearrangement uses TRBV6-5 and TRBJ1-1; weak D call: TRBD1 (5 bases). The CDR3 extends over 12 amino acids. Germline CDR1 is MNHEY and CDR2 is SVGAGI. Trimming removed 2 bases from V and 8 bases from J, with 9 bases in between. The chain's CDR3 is CASSYGGSEAFF. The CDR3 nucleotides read TGTGCCAGCAGTTACGGGGGGTCGGAAGCTTTCTTT.

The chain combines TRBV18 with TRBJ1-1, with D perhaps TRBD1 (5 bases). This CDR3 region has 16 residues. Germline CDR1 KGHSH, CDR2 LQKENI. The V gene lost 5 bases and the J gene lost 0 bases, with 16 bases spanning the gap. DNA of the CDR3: TGTGCCAGCTCATCCAGACAGCTTCAAATGAACACTGAAGCTTTCTTT. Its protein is CASSSRQLQMNTEAFF. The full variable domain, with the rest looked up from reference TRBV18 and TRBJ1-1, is NAGVMQNPRHLVRRRGQEARLRCSPMKGHSHVYWYRQLPEEGLKFMVYLQKENIIDESGMPKERFSAEFPKEGPSILRIQQVVRGDSAAYFCASSSRQLQMNTEAFFGQGTRLTVV.

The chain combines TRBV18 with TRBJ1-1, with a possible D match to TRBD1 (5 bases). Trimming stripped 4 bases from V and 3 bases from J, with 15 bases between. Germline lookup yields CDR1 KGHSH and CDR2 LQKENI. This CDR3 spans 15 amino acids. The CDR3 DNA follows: TGTGCCAGCTCACAGCAGACAGCCCGGGACACTGAAGCTTTCTTT. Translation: CASSQQTARDTEAFF.

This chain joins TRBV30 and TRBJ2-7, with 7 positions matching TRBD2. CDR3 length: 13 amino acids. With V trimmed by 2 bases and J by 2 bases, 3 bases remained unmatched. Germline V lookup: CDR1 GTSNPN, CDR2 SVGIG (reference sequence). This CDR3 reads CAWSRGVAYEQYF. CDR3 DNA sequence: TGTGCCTGGAGTCGGGGGGTTGCCTACGAGCAGTACTTC. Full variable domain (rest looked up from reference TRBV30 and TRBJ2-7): SQTIHQWPATLVQPVGSPLSLECTVEGTSNPNLYWYRQAAGRGLQLLFYSVGIGQISSEVPQNLSASRPQDRQFILSSKKLLLSDSGFYLCAWSRGVAYEQYFGPGTRLTVT.

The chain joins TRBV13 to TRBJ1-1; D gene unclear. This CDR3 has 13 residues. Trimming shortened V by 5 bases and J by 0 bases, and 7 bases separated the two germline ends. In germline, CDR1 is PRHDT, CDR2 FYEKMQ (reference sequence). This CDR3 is CASSLTLNTEAFF. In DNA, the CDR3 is TGTGCCAGCAGCCTGACACTGAACACTGAAGCTTTCTTT.

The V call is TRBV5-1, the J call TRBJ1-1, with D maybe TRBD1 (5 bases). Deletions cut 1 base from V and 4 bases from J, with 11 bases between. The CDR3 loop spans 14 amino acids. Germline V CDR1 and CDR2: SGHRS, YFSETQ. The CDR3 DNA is TGCGCCAGCAGCTTGCGGTCGGGGGGCACTGAAGCTTTCTTT. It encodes CASSLRSGGTEAFF.

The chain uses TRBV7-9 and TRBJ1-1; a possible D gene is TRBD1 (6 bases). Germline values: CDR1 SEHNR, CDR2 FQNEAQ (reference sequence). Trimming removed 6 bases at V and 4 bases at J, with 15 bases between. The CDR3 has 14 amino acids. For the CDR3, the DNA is TGTGCCAGCAGTTACGGACAGCAAGGCACTGAAGCTTTCTTT. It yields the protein CASSYGQQGTEAFF.

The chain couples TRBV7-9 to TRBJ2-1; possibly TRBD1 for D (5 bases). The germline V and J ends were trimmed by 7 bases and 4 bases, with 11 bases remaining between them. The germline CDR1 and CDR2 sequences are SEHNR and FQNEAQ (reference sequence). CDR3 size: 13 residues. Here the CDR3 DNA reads TGTGCCAGCACTCAGGGTTCGTACAATGAGCAGTTCTTC. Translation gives CASTQGSYNEQFF.

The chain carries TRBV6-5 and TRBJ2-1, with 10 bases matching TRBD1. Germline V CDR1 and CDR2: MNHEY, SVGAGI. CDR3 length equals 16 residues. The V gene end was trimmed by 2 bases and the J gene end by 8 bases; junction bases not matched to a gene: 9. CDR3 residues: CASSYTYGDRGHEQFF. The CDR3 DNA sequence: TGTGCCAGCAGTTACACATACGGGGACAGGGGACATGAGCAGTTCTTC.

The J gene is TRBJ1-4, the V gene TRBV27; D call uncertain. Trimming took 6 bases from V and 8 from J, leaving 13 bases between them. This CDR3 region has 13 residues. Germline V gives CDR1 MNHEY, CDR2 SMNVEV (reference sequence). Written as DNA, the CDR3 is TGTGCCAGCAGGACCCACGGAGGAGAAAAACTGTTTTTT. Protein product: CASRTHGGEKLFF.

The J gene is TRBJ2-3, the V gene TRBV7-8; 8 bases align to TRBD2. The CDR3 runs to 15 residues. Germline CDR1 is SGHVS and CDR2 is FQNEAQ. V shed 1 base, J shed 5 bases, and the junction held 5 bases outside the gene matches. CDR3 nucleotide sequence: TGTGCCAGCAGCTTAGTAGCGGGATGGGAAGATACGCAGTATTTT. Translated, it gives CASSLVAGWEDTQYF.

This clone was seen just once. CDR3 region: CASSLFQDSPLHF. For the CDR3, the DNA is TGTGCCAGCAGCTTATTTCAGGATTCACCCCTCCACTTT. The chain uses TRBV11-2 and TRBJ1-6; D ambiguous. Trimming shortened V by 2 bases and J by 8 bases, and 7 bases separated the two germline ends. This CDR3 region has 13 residues. Germline lookup yields CDR1 SGHAT and CDR2 FQNNGV.

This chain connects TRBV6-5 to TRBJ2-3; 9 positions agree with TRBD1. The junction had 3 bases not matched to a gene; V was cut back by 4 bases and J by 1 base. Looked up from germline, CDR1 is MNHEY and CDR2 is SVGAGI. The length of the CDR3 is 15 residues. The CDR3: CASSLQGARTDTQYF. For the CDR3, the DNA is TGTGCCAGCAGTTTACAGGGGGCTCGCACAGATACGCAGTATTTT.

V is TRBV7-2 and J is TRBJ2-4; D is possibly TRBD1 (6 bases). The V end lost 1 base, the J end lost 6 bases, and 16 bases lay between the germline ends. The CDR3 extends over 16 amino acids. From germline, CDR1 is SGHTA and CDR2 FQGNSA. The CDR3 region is CASSLVGGQGLNIQYF. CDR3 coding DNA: TGTGCCAGCAGCTTAGTAGGGGGTCAGGGGTTAAACATTCAGTACTTC.

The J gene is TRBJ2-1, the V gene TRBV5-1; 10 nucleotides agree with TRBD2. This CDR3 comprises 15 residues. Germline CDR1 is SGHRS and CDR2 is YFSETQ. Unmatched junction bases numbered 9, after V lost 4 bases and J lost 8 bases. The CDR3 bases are TGCGCCAGCAGCCGACTAGCGGGTGGGGGCGATGAGCAGTTCTTC. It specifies CASSRLAGGGDEQFF.

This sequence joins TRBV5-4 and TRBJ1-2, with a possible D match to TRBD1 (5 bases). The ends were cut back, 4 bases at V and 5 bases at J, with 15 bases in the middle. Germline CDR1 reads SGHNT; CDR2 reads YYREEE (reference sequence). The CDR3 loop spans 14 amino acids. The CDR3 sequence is CASSHFSGAYGYTF. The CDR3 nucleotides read TGTGCCAGCAGCCATTTTAGTGGGGCGTATGGCTACACCTTC.

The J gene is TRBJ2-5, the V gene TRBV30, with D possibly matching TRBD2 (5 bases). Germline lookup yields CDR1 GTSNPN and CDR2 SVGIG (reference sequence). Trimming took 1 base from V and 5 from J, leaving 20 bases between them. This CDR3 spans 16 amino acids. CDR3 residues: CAWSDGSGVTWETQYF. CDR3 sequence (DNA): TGTGCCTGGAGTGACGGATCCGGGGTTACATGGGAGACCCAGTACTTC.

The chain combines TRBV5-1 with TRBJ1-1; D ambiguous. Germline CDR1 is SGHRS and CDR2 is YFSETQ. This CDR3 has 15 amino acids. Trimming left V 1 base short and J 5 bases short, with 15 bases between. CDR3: CASSLRESDRTEAFF. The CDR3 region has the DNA TGCGCCAGCAGCTTGAGGGAGTCTGATAGGACTGAAGCTTTCTTT.

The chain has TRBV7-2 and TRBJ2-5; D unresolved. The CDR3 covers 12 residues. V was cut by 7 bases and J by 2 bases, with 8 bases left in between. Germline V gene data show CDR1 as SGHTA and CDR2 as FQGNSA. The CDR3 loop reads CASTRGQETQYF. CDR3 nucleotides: TGTGCCAGCACTCGAGGTCAAGAGACCCAGTACTTC.

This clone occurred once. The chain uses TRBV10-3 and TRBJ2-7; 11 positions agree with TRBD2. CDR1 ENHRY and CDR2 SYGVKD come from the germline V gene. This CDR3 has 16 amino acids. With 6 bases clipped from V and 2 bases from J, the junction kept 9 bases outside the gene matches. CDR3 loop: CAISPGLAGGTYEQYF. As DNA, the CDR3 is TGTGCCATCAGCCCCGGACTAGCGGGCGGGACCTACGAGCAGTACTTC.